These 3 T cell receptor beta chains originate from one sample sequenced in a study of blood T cells in healthy people across ages (dated by TCRdb to 2015 to 2017). Libraries came from 5' RACE. The run used an Illumina HiSeq 2500. A second PCR of 7 to 11 cycles was run with a J-beta primer mix and a sample-barcoded 5' primer. The raw public reads went through TCRdb reprocessing: fastp at Q25, MiXCR clone calling, in-frame beta chains kept. Under each unique CDR3 protein, matching rows form one entry showing the most common genes and DNA. Within this sample are 380,000 or so distinct CDR3 sequences, with 45% to 60% of them counted one time only. The ten biggest clones cover under 65% of the sample. The sequencing input was blood. The receptors originated from a man aged 55 to 70 in good health.

This clonotype has a handful of counts. The chain combines TRBV6-5 with TRBJ2-7; 8 nucleotides agree with TRBD2. V dropped 11 bases and J dropped 2; count of bases not matched to a gene: 8. The germline CDR1 and CDR2 sequences are MNHEY and SVGAGI. This CDR3 is 13 amino acids long. The CDR3 protein is CAVTTSATYEQYF. The DNA for the CDR3 is TGTGCCGTCACGACTAGCGCGACCTACGAGCAGTACTTC.

The rearrangement links TRBV10-3 to TRBJ2-5; the match to TRBD1 covers 8 bases. CDR3 length: 13 amino acids. Germline assignment: CDR1 ENHRY and CDR2 SYGVKD. The V segment lost 4 bases and the J segment 4 bases; nucleotides outside the gene matches: 2. The CDR3 coding sequence is TGTGCCATCAGTGGGACAGGGCGAGAGACCCAGTACTTC. Encoded protein: CAISGTGRETQYF.

The CDR3 DNA reads TGTGCCAGCAGCCCCTACGGCGGGCGGGTGAACACTGAAGCTTTCTTT. This sequence encodes CASSPYGGRVNTEAFF. This chain joins TRBV7-9 and TRBJ1-1; D gene uncertain. CDR3 size: 16 residues. The V end lost 5 bases, the J end lost 0 bases, and 16 bases lay between the germline ends. The germline V gene has CDR1 SEHNR and CDR2 FQNEAQ (reference sequence).